This T cell receptor (beta chain) was identified in a study of OX40 agonist ivuxolimab in advanced cancers. Clones were read by immunoSEQ multiplex PCR, and TCRdb kept only the in-frame ones, dropping some. In the table there are 80,000 or so clones, 90% of which are singletons. At cycle 4 day 1, cycle 7 day 1, and baseline, blood was sampled. The V gene lost 1 base and the J gene lost 0 bases, with 9 bases spanning the gap. CDR3 size: 15 residues. The germline V gene has CDR1 MDHEN and CDR2 SYDVKM. This clonotype originated in an adult with an advanced solid tumor such as melanoma, head and neck, liver or kidney cancer. The chain links TRBV28 to TRBJ1-2; D is perhaps TRBD1 (5 bases). The source material was CD4+ or CD8+ T cells sorted from blood, sampled in a trial of the OX40 agonist ivuxolimab. This CDR3 is CASSLSVRANYGYTF. The CDR3 region has the DNA TGTGCCAGCAGTTTATCGGTCAGGGCTAACTATGGCTACACCTTC.